This record looks at one T cell receptor (beta chain) sequence and its context. The entry originates in a study of T cell responses to AZD1222 COVID-19 vaccine. J was trimmed by 4 bases and V by 4 bases; bases with no gene match: 14. The CDR3 is 19 residues long. Data came from immunoSEQ multiplex PCR; TCRdb stores just in-frame clones and leaves some out. The sample records over 60,000 clones, around 89% being singletons. The sample consisted of peripheral blood, taken 28 days after the second dose of the MenACWY control vaccine. The chain uses TRBV23-1 and TRBJ2-1; 12 nucleotides line up with TRBD2. TRBV23-1 carries the ORF label, with uncertain function. This TCR was sampled from an adult who received the MenACWY meningococcal vaccine as a control. Here the CDR3 DNA reads TGCGCCAGCAGTCTGGCTAGCGGGGGGGCCTTTGTCCAATACAATGAGCAGTTCTTC. It codes for CASSLASGGAFVQYNEQFF.